This entry concerns a single T cell receptor (beta chain). The specificity of this receptor is unknown. No base quality information exists; no much larger clone differs at one position. Cut back by 3 bases and 3 bases, the V and J ends lie 6 bases apart. From the cysteine through the phenylalanine, the CDR3 covers 12 amino acids. Only the CDR3 region is kept as DNA, spanning 36 bases read in frame from base 1. From the germline V gene (reference sequence), CDR1 is DFQATT and CDR2 is SNEGSKA. TCRbeta CDR3 regions were amplified from genomic DNA using the immunoSEQ Assay, a bias-controlled multiplex PCR. In the source study's methods: Within the assay, amplification of reference gene primers was used to estimate how many nucleated cells each sample contained. To quantify the absolute abundance of each unique TCRbeta CDR3 rearrangement, sequence reads were collapsed and filtered. For each sample, productive Simpson clonality was calculated by taking the square root of Simpson's diversity index across productive rearrangements. This is the immuneACCESS table as TCRdb keeps it, with only in-frame sequences that have V and J called. A part of the clones is gone; compared with another copy, unresolved V genes explain less than half, and the rest is unexplained. The D gene and trimming were derived from the DNA, and the V and J assignments and clone size from that table. Recorded for this sample are fewer than 250,000 clones; roughly 90% of them occurred a single time. The top ten hold about 6.3% of the sample.

The data stem from a study of blood T cell repertoires in COVID-19 (dated by TCRdb to 2020 to 2021). For context, the study as a whole: Samples from collaborators originated in the United States, Italy and Spain and spanned both the acute and convalescent phases of COVID-19. The material from the prospective study consisted of cDNA or gDNA derived from T cells, B-cell-depleted T cells, or PBMCs. The repertoires were released in a freely available public database intended as a resource for research on the immune response to SARS-CoV-2. Samples came from the ongoing ImmuneRACE study (first 160 participants) plus 1,254 subjects from 6 global collaborators. The dataset comprised deeply sampled blood TCRbeta repertoires from subjects exposed to, actively infected with, or recovered from COVID-19. A de-identified subject ID, COVID-19 status, age in years and sex were almost always included in the sample metadata. HLA class I and class II types, where available, came from metadata supplied by the sample provider rather than from assay-based typing. What the research found in general, with its limitations: The amount of clinical and demographic metadata varied by source and participant and was provided uncurated.

A second Seattle source provided samples from volunteer blood donors who had recovered from COVID-19. Whole blood was collected in K2EDTA tubes by collaborating institutions according to the institutions' own protocols. For TCRbeta analysis, collaborators shipped samples as frozen whole blood, isolated PBMCs, or DNA extracted from either of those sample types. Here the chain combines TRBV20-1 and TRBJ2-1; no D segment can be confidently identified. This TCR was recovered from a man aged 60-69 years who had recovered from COVID-19. Material for sequencing was peripheral blood. The bases are TGCAGTGCTAGTAAGCTCTACAATGAGCAGTTCTTC. Its product reads: CSASKLYNEQFF.